These 16 T cell receptor beta chains came from one sample sequenced in a study of response to subunit inactivated influenza vaccine. TCRdb used MiXCR to reprocess the RT-PCR reads, holding one entry per CDR3 protein. The repertoire has 500,000 to 600,000 distinct CDR3 sequences, about 10% of them found once; the top ten carry more than 9.5%. These data were also reused for a study on T cells expressing NK-cell markers. That source notes: The TCR beta cDNA came from 5'RACE template switching with UMIs.

The sequencing used PBMCs from blood, collected on the day of vaccination. Receptors originate from a man between 45 and 60 years old who received an inactivated influenza vaccine.

A word on this clonotype: In this CDR3 the conserved last residue, phenylalanine or tryptophan, is missing, so a read error is likely. The V and J genes are TRBV20-1 and TRBJ2-7; no definite D call. CDR3 length: 13 amino acids. The V end lost 3 bases, the J end lost 2 bases, and 11 bases lay between the germline ends. Germline values: CDR1 DFQATT, CDR2 SNEGSKA (reference sequence). CDR3 bases: TGCAGTGCTAGGTCGGCGGCCACCTACGAGCAGTACTAC. Its translation is CSARSAATYEQYY.

As to this clonotype: It may be a read error: a sequence one base away is much more abundant. The chain joins TRBV5-1 to TRBJ2-1, with 9 bases aligning to TRBD2. CDR1 and CDR2 from the germline V gene are SGHRS and YFSETQ. The CDR3 is 15 amino acids. CDR3 nucleotides: TGCGTCAGCAGCGTCGGGACTAGCTCTTCCGATGAGCAGTTCTTC. Translating it yields CVSSVGTSSSDEQFF.

The rearrangement joins TRBV4-3 to TRBJ2-3; 11 positions match TRBD2. The CDR3 spans 16 residues. CDR1 and CDR2 from the germline V gene are LGHNA and YSLEER. After removal of 1 base from V and 8 bases from J, the junction contained 8 bases not matched to a gene. The CDR3 region is CASSQGVLAGGFTQYF. The CDR3 nucleotides read TGCGCCAGCAGCCAAGGCGTTCTAGCGGGGGGCTTTACGCAGTATTTT.

There are many counts of this clonotype. This sequence joins TRBV7-9 and TRBJ1-5, with D uncertain. Germline-derived CDR1 and CDR2 are SEHNR and FQNEAQ (reference sequence). V was pared by 1 base and J by 3 bases, with 7 bases between. This CDR3 contains 14 residues. CDR3 in amino acids: CASSLDFDNQPQHF. CDR3 bases: TGTGCCAGCAGCTTAGACTTTGACAATCAGCCCCAGCATTTT.

This clonotype was detected many times. This chain uses TRBV12-3 or TRBV12-4 with TRBJ2-7; 8 bases are a match to TRBD1. Trimming at V came to 5 bases and at J to 11 bases, leaving 11 bases not matched to a gene. This CDR3 has 13 residues. The CDR3 coding sequence is TGTGCCAGCAGTCAAGGGACAGGCATCGTTGAGTACTTC. Its protein is CASSQGTGIVEYF.

This sequence joins TRBV5-1 and TRBJ2-7; no definite D call. CDR1 is SGHRS and CDR2 is YFSETQ in the germline V gene. V lost 7 bases, J lost 1 base, and 15 bases lay in between. The CDR3 runs 14 residues. DNA for the CDR3: TGCGCCAGCGTCCTCCGATTAGAGTCCTACGAGCAGTACTTC. Amino acid sequence: CASVLRLESYEQYF.

This clonotype was observed a few times. This chain links TRBV7-2 with TRBJ2-7, with D possibly TRBD2 on 6 matching bases. The CDR3 has 14 amino acids. The ends were cut back, 4 bases at V and 3 bases at J, with 13 bases in the middle. Germline-derived CDR1 and CDR2 are SGHTA and FQGNSA. The CDR3 DNA is TGTGCCAGCAGCTCTCAACGGGGGATCTACGAGCAGTACTTC. It codes for CASSSQRGIYEQYF.

This clonotype was observed many times. V is TRBV5-1 and J is TRBJ2-3, with D perhaps matching TRBD2 (6 bases). Trimming pared 8 bases from V and 0 bases from J, leaving 19 bases between. This CDR3 has 16 residues. Germline CDR1 is SGHRS and CDR2 is YFSETQ. The CDR3: CASAGGSGDSTDTQYF. CDR3 sequence (DNA): TGCGCCAGTGCCGGAGGGAGCGGCGACAGCACAGATACGCAGTATTTT.

In this sample, this clonotype turned up once. Mismatch with germline at one junction end may stem from a read error. The chain joins TRBV3-1 to TRBJ2-1, with 9 bases fitting TRBD1. The CDR3 runs to 13 residues. CDR1 is LGHDT, CDR2 YNNKEL, per germline (reference sequence). CDR3 in amino acids: CTSSQGTGYEQFF. The CDR3 region has the DNA TGTACCAGCAGCCAAGGGACAGGGTATGAGCAGTTCTTC.

This clonotype was seen a handful of times. The chain is built from TRBV21-1 and TRBJ1-1; the table's D gene call, TRBD1, was not cross checked with the DNA. TRBV21-1 is a known pseudogene. CDR3 length: 17 amino acids. For the CDR3, the DNA is TGTGCCAGCAGCAAAATGGGGCAAGGGGGCAGGGGCACTGAAGCTTTCTTT. It encodes CASSKMGQGGRGTEAFF.

Only a few counts were recorded for this clonotype. The rearrangement joins TRBV20-1 to TRBJ1-1; unclear D gene. Germline V lookup: CDR1 DFQATT, CDR2 SNEGSKA (reference sequence). V lost 1 base and J lost 2, with 11 bases in between. This CDR3 is 14 amino acids long. Here the CDR3 DNA reads TGCAGTGCTAGAGGTACGCTACGAAACACTGAAGCTTTCTTT. This sequence encodes CSARGTLRNTEAFF.

This clonotype has just a few counts. The chain is built from TRBV20-1 and TRBJ2-7; D gene uncertain. The CDR3 length is 16 residues. Per the germline V gene, CDR1 is DFQATT and CDR2 is SNEGSKA (reference sequence). V was clipped by 3 bases and J by 0 bases, with 18 bases between them. This CDR3 is CSARSHPRAASYEQYF. The CDR3 nucleotides read TGCAGTGCTAGGAGTCACCCCCGGGCGGCCTCCTACGAGCAGTACTTC.

In its sample, this clonotype was seen once. This chain connects TRBV18 to TRBJ2-1; D not resolved. The CDR3 is 12 amino acids. The V gene lost 5 bases and the J gene lost 9 bases, with 11 bases spanning the gap. In germline, CDR1 is KGHSH, CDR2 LQKENI. The CDR3 loop reads CASSGSIGEQFF. For the CDR3, the DNA is TGTGCCAGCTCAGGTAGCATAGGTGAGCAGTTCTTC. Full variable domain (missing parts from reference TRBV18 and TRBJ2-1): NAGVMQNPRHLVRRRGQEARLRCSPMKGHSHVYWYRQLPEEGLKFMVYLQKENIIDESGMPKERFSAEFPKEGPSILRIQQVVRGDSAAYFCASSGSIGEQFFGPGTRLTVL.

The genes are TRBV11-2 and TRBJ2-7; the match to TRBD2 covers 7 bases. Per the germline V gene, CDR1 is SGHAT and CDR2 is FQNNGV. Trimming took 3 bases from V and 3 from J; bases not matched to a gene: 8. This CDR3 has 15 amino acids. CDR3 protein: CASSFEASGDYEQYF. The CDR3 DNA sequence: TGTGCCAGCAGCTTTGAGGCTAGCGGCGACTACGAGCAGTACTTC. The complete variable domain, with remaining parts taken from reference TRBV11-2 and TRBJ2-7, reads EAGVAQSPRYKIIEKRQSVAFWCNPISGHATLYWYQQILGQGPKLLIQFQNNGVVDDSQLPKDRFSAERLKGVDSTLKIQPAKLEDSAVYLCASSFEASGDYEQYFGPGTRLTVT.

This chain links TRBV5-1 with TRBJ2-3; 14 bases are shared with TRBD2. J was trimmed by 5 bases and V by 2 bases; bases with no gene match: 10. In germline, CDR1 is SGHRS, CDR2 YFSETQ. The CDR3 is 18 amino acids. The CDR3 DNA sequence: TGCGCCAGCAGCTTTCGCCTGACTAGCGGGGGGGCGAGAGATACGCAGTATTTT. Residues: CASSFRLTSGGARDTQYF.

V usage is TRBV6-5 and J usage is TRBJ2-3; 9 bases line up with TRBD2. The trim removed 2 bases at V and 5 bases at J, leaving 5 bases unmatched. CDR3 size: 15 residues. Germline CDR1 and CDR2: MNHEY and SVGAGI. This CDR3 reads CASSYGRGGLDTQYF. CDR3 bases: TGTGCCAGCAGTTACGGGCGGGGGGGCCTAGATACGCAGTATTTT.